The 18 T cell receptor beta chains presented below share a single source sample, sequenced in a study of T cell responses to AZD1222 COVID-19 vaccine. This table comes from immunoSEQ multiplex PCR, and its TCRdb copy is limited to in-frame clones, with some not included. The data show 100,000 to 150,000 clones, 88% seen once. The sequencing here drew on peripheral blood, taken 28 days after the second AZD1222 dose. These receptors came from an adult who received the AZD1222 COVID-19 vaccine.

This rearrangement joins TRBV19 to TRBJ1-2; D may be TRBD1 (6 bases). CDR1 LNHDA and CDR2 SQIVND come from the germline V gene (reference sequence). The ends were cut back, 4 bases at V and 0 bases at J, with 21 bases in the middle. The CDR3 runs to 18 residues. The CDR3 loop is CASSTSYYGTPANYGYTF. In nucleotides, the CDR3 is TGTGCCAGTAGTACCTCCTACTACGGGACACCAGCTAACTATGGCTACACCTTC.

The genes are TRBV9 and TRBJ1-3; 8 nucleotides match TRBD1. CDR1 and CDR2 (germline): SGDLS, YYNGEE. The ends lost 1 base at V and 3 bases at J; junction bases unmatched: 3. This CDR3 is built from 15 residues. In DNA, the CDR3 is TGTGCCAGCAGCGTATTAGGACAGGGTGGAAACACCATATATTTT. This translates into CASSVLGQGGNTIYF.

This rearrangement joins TRBV29-1 to TRBJ1-2; possible D gene TRBD1, 6 bases. V was shortened by 4 bases and J by 2 bases, with 29 bases between the two germline ends. Germline lookup yields CDR1 SQVTM and CDR2 ANQGSEA. The CDR3 loop spans 19 amino acids. The CDR3 reads CSVGAAHQLRAGQNYGYTF. The CDR3 nucleotides are TGCAGCGTTGGGGCCGCTCATCAACTCAGGGCAGGACAGAACTATGGCTACACCTTC.

The V call is TRBV5-6, the J call TRBJ1-1, with D possibly being TRBD1 (5 bases). Trimming took 4 bases from V and 0 from J, leaving 10 bases between them. The CDR3 extends over 14 amino acids. Per the germline V gene, CDR1 is SGHDT and CDR2 is YYEEEE. The CDR3 DNA reads TGTGCCAGCAGCCCCGGGACGGTGAACACTGAAGCTTTCTTT. It codes for CASSPGTVNTEAFF.

The chain joins TRBV4-1 to TRBJ2-1; D perhaps matches TRBD1 (6 bases). Germline-derived CDR1 and CDR2 are MGHRA and YSYEKL. Trimming removed 3 bases at V and 0 bases at J, with 12 bases between. The CDR3 contains 16 residues. This CDR3 is CASSQRGITSYNEQFF. CDR3 sequence (DNA): TGCGCCAGCAGCCAGAGGGGGATTACCTCCTACAATGAGCAGTTCTTC.

The chain joins TRBV7-9 to TRBJ1-5; the match to TRBD1 covers 12 bases. This CDR3 has 16 residues. Germline CDR1 and CDR2: SEHNR and FQNEAQ (reference sequence). The ends lost 0 bases at V and 6 bases at J; junction bases unmatched: 3. DNA of the CDR3: TGTGCCAGCAGCTTAGCGGGGACAGGGGGCTTTCAGCCCCAGCATTTT. Protein product: CASSLAGTGGFQPQHF.

The rearrangement joins TRBV18 to TRBJ2-7; 8 nucleotides align to TRBD1. Germline lookup yields CDR1 KGHSH and CDR2 LQKENI. After removal of 3 bases from V and 0 bases from J, the junction contained 4 bases not matched to a gene. The CDR3 runs to 15 residues. The DNA for the CDR3 is TGTGCCAGCTCACCGAGACAGGGGAGCTCCTACGAGCAGTACTTC. Encoded protein: CASSPRQGSSYEQYF.

The chain joins TRBV6-5 to TRBJ2-7, with a weak D call TRBD1 (5 bases). Trimming cost V 6 bases and J 5 bases, with 14 bases left between them. Germline CDR1 is MNHEY and CDR2 is SVGAGI. The CDR3 has 13 residues. The CDR3, as DNA: TGTGCCAGCAGAGCCAGGACACTCGACGAGCAGTACTTC. It codes for CASRARTLDEQYF.

The chain couples TRBV7-2 to TRBJ2-1, with 8 bases fitting TRBD2. V lost 7 bases and J lost 2; bases outside the gene matches: 10. The length of the CDR3 is 16 residues. Germline lookup yields CDR1 SGHTA and CDR2 FQGNSA. This CDR3 is CASTLGGTRAYNEQFF. The CDR3 DNA is TGTGCCAGCACACTAGGGGGGACTAGGGCCTACAATGAGCAGTTCTTC.

The chain links TRBV11-2 to TRBJ2-4, with 14 bases lining up with TRBD2. After removal of 4 bases from V and 12 bases from J, the junction contained 5 bases not matched to a gene. Germline CDR1 reads SGHAT; CDR2 reads FQNNGV. The CDR3 extends over 14 amino acids. The CDR3 loop is CASSSGLAGGGQYF. In nucleotides, the CDR3 is TGTGCCAGCAGCTCCGGACTAGCGGGGGGCGGTCAGTACTTC.

The chain uses TRBV5-6 and TRBJ2-1; 8 bases fit TRBD2. V was clipped by 5 bases and J by 8 bases; unmatched bases: 9. There are 14 residues in the CDR3. CDR1 is SGHDT and CDR2 is YYEEEE in the germline V gene. CDR3 in DNA: TGTGCCAGCAGTAGACCGGGACTAGGTTATGAGCAGTTCTTC. It encodes CASSRPGLGYEQFF.

V usage is TRBV28 and J usage is TRBJ1-5; TRBD1 matches 7 bases. Germline CDR1 is MDHEN and CDR2 is SYDVKM. The CDR3 runs 15 residues. With V trimmed by 4 bases and J by 5 bases, 8 bases remained unmatched. DNA of the CDR3: TGTGCCAGCAGTTCACCGGGACAGACTTATCAGCCCCAGCATTTT. Its protein product is CASSSPGQTYQPQHF.

The chain recombines TRBV7-2 with TRBJ2-3; 9 positions match TRBD2. The CDR3 runs 15 residues. Per germline, CDR1 SGHTA and CDR2 FQGNSA. V lost 2 bases and J lost 4; bases outside the gene matches: 4. The CDR3 loop reads CASSLSSGRSDTQYF. Written as DNA, the CDR3 is TGTGCCAGCAGCTTAAGCAGCGGGAGGTCAGATACGCAGTATTTT.

The sample holds a few counts of this clone. The chain uses TRBV30 and TRBJ1-5; unclear D gene. V dropped 0 bases and J dropped 5 bases, with 11 bases sitting between them. Per germline, CDR1 GTSNPN and CDR2 SVGIG (reference sequence). This CDR3 is 14 amino acids long. The CDR3 here is CAWSVFGGHQPQHF. CDR3 coding DNA: TGTGCCTGGAGTGTATTCGGAGGGCATCAGCCCCAGCATTTT.

The chain couples TRBV7-2 to TRBJ2-7, with D possibly TRBD2 on 6 matching bases. The CDR3 has 12 amino acids. From germline, CDR1 is SGHTA and CDR2 FQGNSA. Trimming took off 5 bases at V and 6 bases at J, with 11 bases between the two ends. The CDR3 sequence is CASSPGVIEQYF. The CDR3 nucleotides read TGTGCCAGCAGCCCGGGGGTAATCGAGCAGTACTTC.

The chain carries TRBV7-2 and TRBJ1-2; TRBD1 might be the D (5 bases). The CDR3 has 16 amino acids. Between the trimmed V and J ends, which lost 1 base and 2 bases, there was a span of 14 bases. Germline V lookup: CDR1 SGHTA, CDR2 FQGNSA. DNA for the CDR3: TGTGCCAGCAGCTTAGTAGACAGTCCGGTAAACTATGGCTACACCTTC. Amino acid sequence: CASSLVDSPVNYGYTF.

In DNA, the CDR3 is TGCGCCAGCAGCTTTAGCGGGGGGTCCGGGGATACGCAGTATTTT. Amino acids: CASSFSGGSGDTQYF. The chain links TRBV5-1 to TRBJ2-3, with TRBD2 matching 10 bases. This CDR3 has 15 residues. Losses at the gene ends were 2 bases for V and 6 bases for J; bases not matched to a gene: 6. In germline, CDR1 is SGHRS, CDR2 YFSETQ.

This clone was counted a single time. The V gene is TRBV25-1, the J gene TRBJ1-1; D remains ambiguous. Trimming pared 5 bases from V and 4 bases from J, leaving 14 bases between. Germline values: CDR1 MGHDK, CDR2 SYGVNS. This CDR3 has 14 amino acids. The CDR3 reads CASSSNLGGTEAFF. The DNA for the CDR3 is TGTGCCAGCAGTTCTAATTTGGGAGGCACTGAAGCTTTCTTT. Full variable domain (outside the CDR3, taken from reference TRBV25-1 and TRBJ1-1): EADIYQTPRYLVIGTGKKITLECSQTMGHDKMYWYQQDPGMELHLIHYSYGVNSTEKGDLSSESTVSRIRTEHFPLTLESARPSHTSQYLCASSSNLGGTEAFFGQGTRLTVV.